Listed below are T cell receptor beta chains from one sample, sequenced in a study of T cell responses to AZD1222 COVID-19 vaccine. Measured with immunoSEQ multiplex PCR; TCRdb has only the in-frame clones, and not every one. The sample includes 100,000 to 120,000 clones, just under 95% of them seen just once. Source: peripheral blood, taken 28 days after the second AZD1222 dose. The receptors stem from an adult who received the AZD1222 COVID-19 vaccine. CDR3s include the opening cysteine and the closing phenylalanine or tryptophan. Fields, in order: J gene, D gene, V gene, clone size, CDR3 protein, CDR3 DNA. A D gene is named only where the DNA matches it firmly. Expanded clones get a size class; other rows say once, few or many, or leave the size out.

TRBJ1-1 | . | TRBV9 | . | CASSPRRALNTEAFF | TGTGCCAGCAGCCCCAGAAGGGCATTGAACACTGAAGCTTTCTTT
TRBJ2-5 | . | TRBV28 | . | CASNLRLAETQYF | TGTGCCAGCAACCTTCGCCTAGCGGAGACCCAGTACTTC
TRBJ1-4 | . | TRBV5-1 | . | CASSSQGSRDEKLFF | TGCGCCAGCAGCTCGCAGGGTTCGAGGGATGAAAAACTGTTTTTT
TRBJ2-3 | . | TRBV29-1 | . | CSVEGPLGASTDTQYF | TGCAGCGTTGAAGGCCCGTTGGGGGCTAGCACAGATACGCAGTATTTT
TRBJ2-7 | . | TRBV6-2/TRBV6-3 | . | CASSYSPGNSYEQYF | TGTGCCAGCAGTTACTCACCAGGGAATTCCTACGAGCAGTACTTC
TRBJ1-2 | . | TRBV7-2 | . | CASSFDRNYGYTF | TGTGCCAGCAGCTTCGACAGGAACTATGGCTACACCTTC
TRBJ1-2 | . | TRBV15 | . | CATSRDGQVYGYTF | TGTGCCACCAGCAGAGATGGGCAAGTCTATGGCTACACCTTC
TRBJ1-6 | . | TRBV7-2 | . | CASSESFNSPLHF | TGTGCCAGCAGCGAATCGTTTAATTCACCCCTCCACTTT
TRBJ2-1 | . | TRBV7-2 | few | CASSFYISSYNEQFF | TGTGCCAGCAGCTTTTACATCAGCTCCTACAATGAGCAGTTCTTC
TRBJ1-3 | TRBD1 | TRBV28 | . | CASSGTGARGNTIYF | TGTGCCAGCAGTGGAACAGGGGCGCGGGGAAACACCATATATTTT
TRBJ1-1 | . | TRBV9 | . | CASSPSHGRIEAFF | TGTGCCAGCAGCCCTAGTCACGGGCGAATTGAAGCTTTCTTT
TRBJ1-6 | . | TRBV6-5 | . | CASSSGRAYNSPLHF | TGTGCCAGCAGTTCGGGCAGGGCCTATAATTCACCCCTCCACTTT
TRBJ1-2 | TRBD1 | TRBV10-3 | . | CAISENRGDYGYTF | TGTGCCATCAGTGAGAACAGGGGCGACTATGGCTACACCTTC
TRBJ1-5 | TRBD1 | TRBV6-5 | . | CASSNDRDQPQHF | TGTGCCAGCAGTAACGACAGGGATCAGCCCCAGCATTTT
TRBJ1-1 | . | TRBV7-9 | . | CASSLGSNTEAFF | TGTGCCAGCAGCCTCGGGAGTAACACTGAAGCTTTCTTT
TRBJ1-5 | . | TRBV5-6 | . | CASSLAARVGQPQHF | TGTGCCAGCAGCTTGGCGGCGCGGGTAGGTCAGCCCCAGCATTTT
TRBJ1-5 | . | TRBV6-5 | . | CASKGPGLNQPQHF | TGTGCCAGCAAAGGTCCTGGGCTCAATCAGCCCCAGCATTTT
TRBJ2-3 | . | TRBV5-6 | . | CASSEDSRRPSTDTQYF | TGTGCCAGCAGCGAAGACAGTCGCCGCCCCAGCACAGATACGCAGTATTTT
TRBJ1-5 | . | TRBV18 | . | CASSPSPDQPQHF | TGTGCCAGCTCGCCCAGCCCGGATCAGCCCCAGCATTTT
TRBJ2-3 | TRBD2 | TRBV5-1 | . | CASSFSGGGTDTQYF | TGCGCCAGCAGCTTTAGCGGGGGAGGCACAGATACGCAGTATTTT
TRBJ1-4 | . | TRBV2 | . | CASNRKSRTDYNEKLFF | TGTGCCAGCAATAGAAAGTCTCGGACGGATTATAATGAAAAACTGTTTTTT
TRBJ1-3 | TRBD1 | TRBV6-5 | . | CASTVDRDGGNTIYF | TGTGCCAGCACCGTTGACAGGGATGGGGGAAACACCATATATTTT
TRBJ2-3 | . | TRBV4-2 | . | CASSQYGGRTDTQYF | TGTGCCAGCAGCCAATATGGGGGTAGGACAGATACGCAGTATTTT
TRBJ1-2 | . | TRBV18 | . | CASSPESVSGYTF | TGTGCCAGCTCACCAGAGTCGGTTAGTGGCTACACCTTC
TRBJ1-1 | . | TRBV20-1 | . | CSAIEGGSEAFF | TGCAGTGCTATTGAGGGGGGTTCTGAAGCTTTCTTT
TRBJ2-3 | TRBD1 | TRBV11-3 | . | CASSFDSTGGATDTQYF | TGTGCCAGCAGCTTCGACTCCACAGGGGGCGCAACAGATACGCAGTATTTT
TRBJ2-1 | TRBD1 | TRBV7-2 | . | CASSYRDRDYNEQFF | TGTGCCAGCAGCTACCGGGACAGGGACTACAATGAGCAGTTCTTC
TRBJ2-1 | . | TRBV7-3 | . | CASSRDFSYNEQFF | TGTGCCAGCAGCCGGGACTTCTCCTACAATGAGCAGTTCTTC
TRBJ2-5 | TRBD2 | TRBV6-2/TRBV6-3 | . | CASSPSGGRNYQETQYF | TGTGCCAGCAGTCCCTCGGGGGGGCGAAATTACCAAGAGACCCAGTACTTC
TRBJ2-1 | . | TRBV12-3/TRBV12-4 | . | CASSFGRYNEQFF | TGTGCCAGCAGTTTCGGGCGGTACAATGAGCAGTTCTTC
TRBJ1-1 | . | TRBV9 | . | CASSGVYGTEAFF | TGTGCCAGCAGCGGGGTATATGGCACTGAAGCTTTCTTT
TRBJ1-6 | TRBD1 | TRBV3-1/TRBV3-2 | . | CASRTGYPVLSPLHF | TGTGCCAGCAGGACAGGGTATCCAGTTCTTTCACCCCTCCACTTT
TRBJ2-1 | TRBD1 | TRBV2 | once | CASSDPGTGGLDEQFF | TGTGCCAGCAGTGACCCCGGGACAGGGGGCCTAGATGAGCAGTTCTTC
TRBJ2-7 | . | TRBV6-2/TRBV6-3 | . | CASSYGESTYEQYF | TGTGCCAGCAGTTACGGGGAATCGACCTACGAGCAGTACTTC
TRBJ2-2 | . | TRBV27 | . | CASTPLGAGTGELFF | TGTGCCAGCACCCCGTTAGGGGCCGGCACCGGGGAGCTGTTTTTT
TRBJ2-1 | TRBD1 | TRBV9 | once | CASSVGTGVDEQFF | TGTGCCAGCAGCGTAGGGACAGGGGTCGATGAGCAGTTCTTC
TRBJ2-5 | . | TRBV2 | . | CASGGGRQETQYF | TGTGCCAGCGGGGGGGGCCGGCAAGAGACCCAGTACTTC
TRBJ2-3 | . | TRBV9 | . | CASSVRVREDTQYF | TGTGCCAGCAGCGTGAGGGTGAGAGAAGATACGCAGTATTTT
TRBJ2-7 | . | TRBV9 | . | CASSVATDYEQYF | TGTGCCAGCAGCGTAGCTACGGATTACGAGCAGTACTTC
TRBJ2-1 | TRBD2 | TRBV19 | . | CASSPKGPSGSSYNEQFF | TGTGCCAGTAGTCCGAAGGGCCCAAGCGGGAGCTCCTACAATGAGCAGTTCTTC
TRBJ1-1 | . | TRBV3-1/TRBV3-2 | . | CASSQAQGTEAFF | TGTGCCAGCAGCCAGGCCCAGGGGACTGAAGCTTTCTTT
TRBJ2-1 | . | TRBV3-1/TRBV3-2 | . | CASSQVGPPQEPFSYNEQFF | TGTGCCAGCAGCCAAGTGGGCCCACCACAGGAGCCCTTCTCCTACAATGAGCAGTTCTTC
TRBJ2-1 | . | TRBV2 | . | CASSLGTYNEQFF | TGTGCCAGCAGTCTCGGCACCTACAATGAGCAGTTCTTC
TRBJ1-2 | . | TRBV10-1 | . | CVFARGDGYTF | TGCGTATTCGCCAGGGGTGACGGCTACACCTTC
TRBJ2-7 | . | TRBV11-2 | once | CASSVVRGILGEQYF | TGTGCCAGCAGCGTTGTTAGAGGGATCTTGGGGGAGCAGTACTTC
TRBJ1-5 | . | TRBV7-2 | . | CASSGRTGGGQPQHF | TGTGCCAGCAGCGGACGGACGGGAGGGGGTCAGCCCCAGCATTTT
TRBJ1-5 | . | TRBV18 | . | CASSPPGGQPQHF | TGTGCCAGCTCACCACCCGGGGGTCAGCCCCAGCATTTT
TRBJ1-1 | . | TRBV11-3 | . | CASSLESEGTEAFF | TGTGCCAGCAGCTTAGAGTCTGAAGGGACTGAAGCTTTCTTT
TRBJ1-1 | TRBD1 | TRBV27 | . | CASSLGTGDTEAFF | TGTGCCAGCAGTTTAGGGACAGGGGACACTGAAGCTTTCTTT
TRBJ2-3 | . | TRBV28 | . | CASSSSLPGTQYF | TGTGCCAGCAGCTCCTCATTGCCGGGTACGCAGTATTTT
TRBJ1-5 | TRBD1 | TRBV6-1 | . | CASSDRGNNQPQHF | TGTGCCAGCAGTGACAGGGGGAACAATCAGCCCCAGCATTTT
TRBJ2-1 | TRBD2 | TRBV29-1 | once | CSVATSGGAFNEQFF | TGCAGCGTTGCCACTAGCGGGGGGGCCTTCAATGAGCAGTTCTTC
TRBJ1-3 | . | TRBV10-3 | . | CATGVGENTIYF | TGTGCCACGGGGGTTGGTGAAAACACCATATATTTT
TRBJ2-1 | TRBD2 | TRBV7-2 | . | CASSSRGRGADNEQFF | TGTGCCAGCAGCTCGCGAGGGCGGGGGGCAGACAATGAGCAGTTCTTC
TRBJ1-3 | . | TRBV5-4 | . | CASSHTGFGNTIYF | TGTGCCAGCAGCCATACAGGGTTCGGAAACACCATATATTTT